This T cell receptor (beta chain) was sequenced in a study of T cells after yellow fever vaccination. TCRdb reprocessed the 5' RACE reads with MiXCR, giving one entry per CDR3 protein. This table holds 140,000 to 150,000 distinct CDR3 sequences, roughly 6.7% found once. This clonotype was found many times. Its antigen is still unknown. Regarding the study as a whole: Overlap between CD4 and CD8 compartments was detected for a small share of clonotypes. A secondary response was less intense yet reached its peak sooner, at day 5 versus 15.

The ends lost 3 bases at V and 5 bases at J; junction bases unmatched: 12. Germline assignment: CDR1 LGHNA and CDR2 YSLEER. This CDR3 is built from 16 residues. The sequence derives from a man aged 25-45 years who received the YFV17D yellow fever vaccine. The sample here was CD4+ T cells sorted from PBMCs, taken 10 days after the yellow fever booster vaccination. The V call is TRBV4-3, the J call TRBJ2-7; 8 nucleotides align to TRBD2. CDR3 region: CASSQRRTGGPHEQYF. For the CDR3, the DNA is TGCGCCAGCAGCCAGAGGAGGACGGGAGGGCCCCACGAGCAGTACTTC.